The 21 T cell receptor beta chains below come from one sample, sequenced in a study of identical twins. TCRdb re-called the 5' RACE reads through MiXCR, storing one row per CDR3 protein. The profile shows about 300,000 distinct CDR3 sequences, around 12% of them singletons. The sample was also reused in another study, on yellow fever vaccine responses in identical twins.

The specimen sequenced was CD8+ T cells sorted from blood. The source of these receptors is a woman between 18 and 30 years old in good health.

This clonotype was seen ten or more times. The V gene is TRBV7-8, the J gene TRBJ2-7; 9 bases agree with TRBD1. The V gene's germline CDR1 is SGHVS and CDR2 FQNEAQ. This CDR3 contains 15 residues. Trimming cost V 6 bases and J 3 bases; bases outside gene matches: 9. CDR3 protein: CASSFTGQGLYEQYF. The DNA for the CDR3 is TGTGCCAGCAGTTTTACAGGACAGGGGCTCTACGAGCAGTACTTC.

This clonotype was observed many times. This sequence joins TRBV12-3 or TRBV12-4 and TRBJ2-2, with 7 bases matching TRBD1. Trimming cost V 7 bases and J 7 bases; bases outside gene matches: 9. The CDR3 spans 14 residues. The CDR3 here is CASTDRVRVGELFF. CDR3 bases: TGTGCCAGCACCGACAGGGTTAGGGTCGGGGAGCTGTTTTTT.

The table lists this clonotype with many counts. This sequence joins TRBV7-8 and TRBJ1-4, with TRBD1 as a possible D gene (6 bases). The length of the CDR3 is 18 residues. V was trimmed by 5 bases and J by 7 bases, leaving 26 bases between them. The germline V gene encodes CDR1 SGHVS and CDR2 FQNEAQ. Here the CDR3 reads CASSPLGRGYPESEKLFF. The CDR3, as DNA: TGTGCCAGCAGCCCGTTGGGCAGGGGATATCCGGAAAGTGAAAAACTGTTTTTT.

This clonotype was seen only a few times. The chain combines TRBV7-9 with TRBJ2-1; D call uncertain. The V gene's germline CDR1 is SEHNR and CDR2 FQNEAQ (reference sequence). V lost 9 bases, J lost 7 bases, and 7 bases lay in between. The CDR3 has 10 residues. CDR3 in amino acids: CASQENEQFF. In DNA, the CDR3 is TGTGCCAGTCAGGAGAATGAGCAGTTCTTC. Filled out from reference TRBV7-9 and TRBJ2-1, the complete variable domain reads DTGVSQNPRHKITKRGQNVTFRCDPISEHNRLYWYRQTLGQGPEFLTYFQNEAQLEKSRLLSDRFSAERPKGSFSTLEIQRTEQGDSAMYLCASQENEQFFGPGTRLTVL.

This clonotype was counted a few times. The chain uses TRBV20-1 and TRBJ2-3; 9 bases line up with TRBD2. Trimming removed 0 bases from V and 0 bases from J; junction bases left unmatched: 16. Germline lookup yields CDR1 DFQATT and CDR2 SNEGSKA (reference sequence). The CDR3 has 20 amino acids. Written as DNA, the CDR3 is TGCAGTGCTAGAGATAGTACCGGGACTAGCTTCCCCTTTAGCACAGATACGCAGTATTTT. The encoded protein is CSARDSTGTSFPFSTDTQYF.

This clonotype occurred a few times. The chain's CDR3 is CASSESLDSGFLVSYEQYV. CDR3 in DNA: TGTGCCAGCAGTGAAAGTTTAGATTCGGGGTTTCTAGTTTCCTACGAGCAGTACGTC. The genes are TRBV2 and TRBJ2-7; tentatively, D is TRBD2 (5 bases). V lost 2 bases and J 1 base, leaving 24 bases between the germline ends. Germline CDR1 SNHLY, CDR2 FYNNEI. The CDR3 runs to 19 residues.

This clonotype came up a few times. The gene calls are TRBV4-2 and TRBJ2-2; 10 bases map to TRBD2. The germline gives CDR1 LGHNA, CDR2 YNFKEQ. The CDR3 covers 20 residues. V shed 0 bases and J 6 bases; nucleotides not matched to a gene: 16. DNA of the CDR3: TGTGCCAGCAGCCAAGAGGTCAGTGGCCTAGCGGGAGTTCGCGCCGGGGAGCTGTTTTTT. Translation gives CASSQEVSGLAGVRAGELFF.

This clonotype showed up just a few times. The chain combines TRBV28 with TRBJ1-1; 7 bases match TRBD1. Germline CDR1 and CDR2: MDHEN and SYDVKM. The CDR3 is 17 amino acids. The trim removed 6 bases at V and 1 base at J, leaving 14 bases unmatched. CDR3 in DNA: TGTGCCAGCAGCAAACTAACAACAGGGGCGGAGAACACTGAAGCTTTCTTT. This sequence encodes CASSKLTTGAENTEAFF.

This clonotype came up a few times. V gene TRBV29-1 combines with J gene TRBJ2-4; TRBD2 matches 11 bases. Trimming at V came to 1 base and at J to 4 bases, leaving 3 bases not matched to a gene. This CDR3 spans 15 amino acids. The germline gives CDR1 SQVTM, CDR2 ANQGSEA. The CDR3 bases are TGCAGCGTTGAAGGCCGACTAGCGGGGAAAAACATTCAGTACTTC. It specifies CSVEGRLAGKNIQYF. Full variable domain (rest looked up from reference TRBV29-1 and TRBJ2-4): SAVISQKPSRDICQRGTSLTIQCQVDSQVTMMFWYRQQPGQSLTLIATANQGSEATYESGFVIDKFPISRPNLTFSTLTVSNMSPEDSSIYLCSVEGRLAGKNIQYFGAGTRLSVL.

In DNA form, the CDR3 reads TGCGCCAGTGGGGGCCGACAGGGGCGGGACACTGAAGCTTTCTTT. It translates to CASGGRQGRDTEAFF. V is TRBV10-2 and J is TRBJ1-1; 8 positions match TRBD1. CDR1 WSHSY and CDR2 SAAADI come from the germline V gene. This CDR3 spans 15 amino acids. J was trimmed by 3 bases and V by 9 bases; bases with no gene match: 12.

A few counts support this clonotype. The rearrangement joins TRBV5-1 to TRBJ1-1; 10 bases map to TRBD1. Per the germline V gene, CDR1 is SGHRS and CDR2 is YFSETQ. Unmatched junction bases numbered 5, after V lost 3 bases and J lost 6 bases. The CDR3 runs 14 residues. CDR3 sequence: CASSSGQGYPEAFF. CDR3 in DNA: TGCGCCAGCAGCTCGGGACAGGGGTACCCTGAAGCTTTCTTT.

This clonotype was seen a handful of times. This chain uses TRBV10-3 with TRBJ2-2, with 7 positions matching TRBD1. The CDR3 runs to 14 residues. The germline V gene encodes CDR1 ENHRY and CDR2 SYGVKD. V gave up 11 bases and J gave up 7 bases; unmatched junction bases: 13. The CDR3 spells CAATRDSQIGELFF. The CDR3 bases are TGTGCCGCTACACGGGACAGCCAAATCGGGGAGCTGTTTTTT.

The chain recombines TRBV12-3 or TRBV12-4 with TRBJ2-7, with 8 bases that match TRBD2. CDR3 size: 13 residues. V shed 6 bases, J shed 6 bases, and the junction held 7 bases outside the gene matches. CDR3 amino acids: CASSPSAGGEQYF. The CDR3 nucleotides read TGTGCCAGCAGCCCCAGTGCGGGAGGCGAGCAGTACTTC.

This clonotype was seen a few times. J is TRBJ2-7 and V is TRBV7-6; 10 bases are a match to TRBD1. The V and J ends lost 4 bases and 0 bases, in that order; junction bases with no gene match: 3. This CDR3 is 15 amino acids long. The germline V gene encodes CDR1 SGHVS and CDR2 FNYEAQ. This CDR3 is CASSWGQGPSYEQYF. CDR3 DNA: TGTGCCAGCAGCTGGGGACAGGGGCCCTCCTACGAGCAGTACTTC.

This clonotype occurred many times. The chain employs TRBV7-9 and TRBJ1-2, with 7 positions matching TRBD1. The CDR3 sequence is 17 residues long. The J segment lost 3 bases and the V segment lost 3 bases, leaving 13 bases of the junction unmatched. Germline V gene sequence: CDR1 SEHNR, CDR2 FQNEAQ (reference sequence). The CDR3 DNA follows: TGTGCCAGCAGCTTGAGAGACAGGGAAGGCCCGCACTATGGCTACACCTTC. Protein: CASSLRDREGPHYGYTF.

This clonotype was counted only a few times. J is TRBJ2-7 and V is TRBV2, with D perhaps matching TRBD2 (5 bases). This CDR3 region has 17 residues. Trimming took off 2 bases at V and 0 bases at J, with 17 bases between the two ends. Per the germline V gene, CDR1 is SNHLY and CDR2 is FYNNEI. The CDR3 bases are TGTGCCAGCAGTGAACGGCTTGCGGGTCCCTTCTCCTACGAGCAGTACTTC. Its translation: CASSERLAGPFSYEQYF.

The chain joins TRBV29-1 to TRBJ2-7; no clear D gene. The V gene's germline CDR1 is SQVTM and CDR2 ANQGSEA. The CDR3 has 14 residues. The ends were cut back, 5 bases at V and 0 bases at J, with 14 bases in the middle. The CDR3 DNA follows: TGCAGCGTTTGTTGGGCTGTTAGCTCCTACGAGCAGTACTTC. It is translated as CSVCWAVSSYEQYF.

In its sample, this clonotype was seen a few times. The chain is built from TRBV29-1 and TRBJ2-1, with TRBD2 matching 10 bases. J gave up 0 bases and V 5 bases, and 10 bases lay outside the gene matches. Germline CDR1 is SQVTM and CDR2 is ANQGSEA. The CDR3 consists of 17 residues. CDR3 in amino acids: CSVQGTSEISSYNEQFF. CDR3 in DNA: TGCAGCGTTCAAGGGACTAGCGAAATCAGCTCCTACAATGAGCAGTTCTTC.

This clonotype has a count of ten or more. The chain uses TRBV10-3 and TRBJ2-5, with TRBD2 matching over 9 bases. Germline loops: CDR1 ENHRY, CDR2 SYGVKD. V lost 4 bases, J lost 4 bases, and 13 bases stayed unmatched. CDR3 length: 17 residues. CDR3 in amino acids: CAISGGLAGPELETQYF. CDR3 nucleotide sequence: TGTGCCATCAGTGGTGGGCTAGCGGGACCCGAACTAGAGACCCAGTACTTC.

The rearrangement uses TRBV20-1 and TRBJ1-6; D gene ambiguous. V was pared by 0 bases and J by 7 bases, with 4 bases between. Germline CDR1 DFQATT, CDR2 SNEGSKA (reference sequence). The CDR3 spans 12 residues. The CDR3 loop is CSARDQNSPLHF. CDR3 in DNA: TGCAGTGCTAGAGACCAGAATTCACCCCTCCACTTT.

The J gene is TRBJ1-1, the V gene TRBV29-1; the D is unclear. This CDR3 is 16 amino acids long. V lost 0 bases and J 2 bases, leaving 16 bases between the germline ends. Germline assignment: CDR1 SQVTM and CDR2 ANQGSEA. The CDR3 spells CSVEERPGIVNTEAFF. The CDR3 region has the DNA TGCAGCGTTGAAGAGAGACCAGGAATAGTTAACACTGAAGCTTTCTTT. Full variable domain (missing parts from reference TRBV29-1 and TRBJ1-1): SAVISQKPSRDICQRGTSLTIQCQVDSQVTMMFWYRQQPGQSLTLIATANQGSEATYESGFVIDKFPISRPNLTFSTLTVSNMSPEDSSIYLCSVEERPGIVNTEAFFGQGTRLTVV.